A single sample gave rise to the 11 T cell receptor beta chains below, sequenced in a study of T cell changes during pregnancy in multiple sclerosis. Method: immunoSEQ multiplex PCR; TCRdb's copy keeps in-frame clones and lacks some. The sample yields some 49,000 clones, 95% seen once. Material: CD8+ T cells from peripheral blood mononuclear cells, obtained in the first trimester of pregnancy. Every receptor here comes from a female donor with multiple sclerosis, enrolled in a pregnancy study.

V gene TRBV6-5 combines with J gene TRBJ2-1; 9 bases map to TRBD1. Per germline, CDR1 MNHEY and CDR2 SVGAGI. This CDR3 has 14 residues. With 6 bases clipped from V and 4 bases from J, the junction kept 4 bases outside the gene matches. This CDR3 is CASRDRGPYNEQFF. The CDR3 DNA is TGTGCCAGCAGGGACAGGGGTCCTTACAATGAGCAGTTCTTC.

The rearrangement links TRBV6-1 to TRBJ1-1; TRBD1 matches at 9 bases. Germline-derived CDR1 and CDR2 are MNHNS and SASEGT. The CDR3 is made up of 15 amino acids. After removal of 6 bases from V and 4 bases from J, the junction contained 9 bases not matched to a gene. The CDR3 DNA reads TGTGCCAGCAGGGAACAGGGGGCGCGGAGCACTGAAGCTTTCTTT. The encoded protein is CASREQGARSTEAFF.

The chain joins TRBV27 to TRBJ2-4; TRBD2 matches at 8 bases. Trimming cost V 5 bases and J 9 bases; bases outside gene matches: 6. Per the germline V gene, CDR1 is MNHEY and CDR2 is SMNVEV (reference sequence). The CDR3 runs to 13 residues. The CDR3 DNA follows: TGTGCCAGCAGTAGTAGCGGGATAGGCATTCAGTACTTC. It is translated as CASSSSGIGIQYF.

This clone appeared a single time. This chain uses TRBV5-4 with TRBJ1-4, with 7 positions matching TRBD1. This CDR3 is 14 amino acids long. The V gene's germline CDR1 is SGHNT and CDR2 YYREEE (reference sequence). J gave up 6 bases and V 3 bases, and 5 bases lay outside the gene matches. The CDR3 region is CASSSGTEHEKLFF. In DNA form, the CDR3 reads TGTGCCAGCAGCTCCGGGACAGAGCATGAAAAACTGTTTTTT. Looking up the rest from reference TRBV5-4 and TRBJ1-4 gives the full variable domain: ETGVTQSPTHLIKTRGQQVTLRCSSQSGHNTVSWYQQALGQGPQFIFQYYREEENGRGNFPPRFSGLQFPNYSSELNVNALELDDSALYLCASSSGTEHEKLFFGSGTQLSVL.

The chain recombines TRBV7-2 with TRBJ2-3; 9 nucleotides agree with TRBD1. The germline V gene encodes CDR1 SGHTA and CDR2 FQGNSA. This CDR3 has 16 amino acids. J was trimmed by 1 base and V by 4 bases; bases with no gene match: 6. The CDR3 DNA reads TGTGCCAGCAGCTCTTGGACAGGGGTCGGCACAGATACGCAGTATTTT. As protein: CASSSWTGVGTDTQYF.

The chain combines TRBV7-9 with TRBJ1-1, with D perhaps TRBD1 (5 bases). This CDR3 is built from 13 residues. V lost 5 bases, J lost 1 base, and 8 bases lay in between. Germline CDR1 is SEHNR and CDR2 is FQNEAQ (reference sequence). The CDR3 protein is CASSPGGNTEAFF. The DNA for the CDR3 is TGTGCCAGCAGCCCCGGGGGGAACACTGAAGCTTTCTTT.

The rearrangement links TRBV19 to TRBJ2-3; TRBD2 might be the D (6 bases). Deletions cut 10 bases from V and 3 bases from J, with 17 bases between. The germline V gene encodes CDR1 LNHDA and CDR2 SQIVND (reference sequence). The CDR3 runs to 14 residues. CDR3 amino acids: CATLAVPGTDTQYF. CDR3 nucleotides: TGTGCCACCTTAGCGGTTCCTGGGACAGATACGCAGTATTTT. Full variable domain (remainder filled in from reference TRBV19 and TRBJ2-3): DGGITQSPKYLFRKEGQNVTLSCEQNLNHDAMYWYRQDPGQGLRLIYYSQIVNDFQKGDIAEGYSVSREKKESFPLTVTSAQKNPTAFYLCATLAVPGTDTQYFGPGTRLTVL.

There are a few counts of this clone. The chain employs TRBV4-1 and TRBJ1-2, with TRBD1 identical over 11 bases. The CDR3 consists of 15 residues. CDR1 is MGHRA, CDR2 YSYEKL, per germline. With V trimmed by 6 bases and J by 1 base, 4 bases remained unmatched. CDR3 bases: TGCGCCAGCAGTCCTGGGACAGGGGGTAACTATGGCTACACCTTC. It specifies CASSPGTGGNYGYTF.

The chain is built from TRBV28 and TRBJ2-1; D is uncertain. V lost 3 bases, J lost 6 bases, and 3 bases lay in between. The CDR3 is made up of 11 amino acids. The germline V gene encodes CDR1 MDHEN and CDR2 SYDVKM. The chain's CDR3 is CASSFLNEQFF. The CDR3 DNA is TGTGCCAGCAGTTTCCTCAATGAGCAGTTCTTC.

The chain has TRBV18 and TRBJ2-1; 13 nucleotides align to TRBD2. Germline V lookup: CDR1 KGHSH, CDR2 LQKENI. This CDR3 is 16 amino acids long. Unmatched junction bases numbered 7, after V lost 3 bases and J lost 8 bases. The CDR3 is CASSPRTSGSSDEQFF. The CDR3 nucleotides read TGTGCCAGCTCACCCCGGACTAGCGGGAGTTCCGATGAGCAGTTCTTC.

The rearrangement joins TRBV5-4 to TRBJ1-3; no clear D. The germline V and J ends were trimmed by 1 base and 2 bases, with 7 bases remaining between them. The germline V gene has CDR1 SGHNT and CDR2 YYREEE (reference sequence). This CDR3 is built from 14 residues. This CDR3 reads CASSLSFTGNTIYF. CDR3 nucleotide sequence: TGTGCCAGCAGCTTGTCTTTTACTGGAAACACCATATATTTT.